This T cell receptor (beta chain) was found in a study of shared clonotypes between healthy human individuals. Naive CD8 isolation took CD45RO-negative cells positively selected for CCR7 and excluded terminally differentiated effector memory CD45RA+ cells. Every donor was a Caucasian adult from Nashville, Tennessee. Germline CDR1 is MNHEY and CDR2 is SVGAGI. The CDR3 extends over 13 amino acids. V was shortened by 8 bases and J by 4 bases, with 14 bases between the two germline ends. Assay: immunoSEQ multiplex PCR; the TCRdb copy retains only in-frame clones and omits some. Of around 600,000 clones in the sample, approximately 96% were seen once.

The rearrangement uses TRBV6-5 and TRBJ1-2; the D is unclear. This receptor was identified in a woman under 40 in good health. Material for sequencing was naive CD8+ T cells sorted from blood. Written as DNA, the CDR3 is TGTGCCAGCGGGCGGGGAGCGGGCTATGGCTACACCTTC. The encoded protein is CASGRGAGYGYTF.